The rows below give T cell receptor beta chains drawn from one sample of a study of cytomegalovirus exposure and HLA in healthy donors. Profiled with immunoSEQ multiplex PCR; TCRdb holds only in-frame clones, not every one. The sample shows 150,000 to 200,000 clones, 81% of them seen only once. Sequenced sample: PBMCs. The receptors come from a woman in her thirties in good health and CMV-seronegative. The CDR3 runs from the conserved cysteine through the conserved F or W.

v_gene: TRBV18; CDR3aa: CASSPRTGSWYEQYF
v_gene: TRBV12-2; CDR3aa: CASRFGRRNRYEQYF
v_gene: TRBV7-8; CDR3aa: CASSTDPGAYEQYF
v_gene: TRBV6-1; CDR3aa: CASSRTDIYEQYF
v_gene: TRBV7-9; CDR3aa: CASSLRGQGGEQFF
v_gene: TRBV2; CDR3aa: CASSPTLAGGTYEQYF
v_gene: TRBV7-6; CDR3aa: CASSLGGTEQFF
v_gene: TRBV4-2; CDR3aa: CASSQDTGTGKNIQYF
v_gene: TRBV5-8; CDR3aa: CASSLEQGAPSATEAFF
v_gene: TRBV30; CDR3aa: CAWTSGVGTDTQYF
v_gene: TRBV7-9; CDR3aa: CASSSPMQMNTEAFF
v_gene: TRBV28; CDR3aa: CASTLGQGGYTF
v_gene: TRBV25-1; CDR3aa: CASSQGVSTGELFF
v_gene: TRBV28; CDR3aa: CASSAYEPNSYEQYF
v_gene: TRBV27; CDR3aa: CASRPTGGIGNQPQHF
v_gene: TRBV18; CDR3aa: CASSSTEQGAGGYTF
v_gene: TRBV27; CDR3aa: CASSPRAASNQPQHF
v_gene: TRBV27; CDR3aa: CASSLPGTGTYEQYF
v_gene: TRBV7-7; CDR3aa: CASSFGTGTDTQYF
v_gene: TRBV5-1; CDR3aa: CASSSSGTSGAYEQYF
v_gene: TRBV2; CDR3aa: CASSEVGSRIGGYTF
v_gene: TRBV10-2; CDR3aa: CASSDGLAGAQETQYF
v_gene: TRBV7-8; CDR3aa: CASSRLDRGTQYF
v_gene: TRBV4-1; CDR3aa: CASSRSSGGSYEQYF
v_gene: TRBV13; CDR3aa: CASSLSYEQYF
v_gene: TRBV11-2; CDR3aa: CASSHRMTYEQYF
v_gene: TRBV7-9; CDR3aa: CASSLSVGQSTEAFF
v_gene: TRBV30; CDR3aa: CAYPQRDRGRVDYGYTF
v_gene: TRBV5-1; CDR3aa: CASSLRAGDNYGYTF
v_gene: TRBV13; CDR3aa: CASSLAGGGANEQFF
v_gene: TRBV11-2; CDR3aa: CASSPDRIYYEQYF
v_gene: TRBV30; CDR3aa: CAWSPSGLAGPQGQFF
v_gene: TRBV27; CDR3aa: CASSFRGVDNEKLFF
v_gene: TRBV5-1; CDR3aa: CASSLVGEAQFF
v_gene: TRBV6-5; CDR3aa: CASSPDRGDQPQHF